Presented here are 23 T cell receptor beta chains from one specimen sequenced in a study of T cells in women clearing cervical HPV infection. Produced via immunoSEQ multiplex PCR; TCRdb's table is partial and in-frame only. The sample features about 40,000 clones, with around 5% in its top ten. Input material: blood buffy coat. The receptors derive from a woman aged 18 to 69 with a cervical HPV16 infection that either progressed to CIN3+ or cleared (not recorded which).

Of note for this clone: The CDR3 end lies 3 residues beyond the end of the read and is filled in from the germline J gene. The chain has TRBV4-2 and TRBJ2-2; 8 positions agree with TRBD2. The CDR3 covers 18 residues. V shed 2 bases, J shed 0 bases, and the junction held 8 bases outside the gene matches. Germline CDR1 is LGHNA and CDR2 is YNFKEQ. The DNA read from the CDR3 is TGTGCCAGCAGCCAACCAGCTCGCGGGGGGTCGAACACCGGGGAG. Residues: CASSQPARGGSNTGE. The whole CDR3 sequence reads CASSQPARGGSNTGELFF.

A word on this clone: The read terminates 3 residues ahead of where the CDR3 ends, so the germline J gene completes it. The chain combines TRBV7-2 with TRBJ2-3, with a tentative D call TRBD1 (6 bases). Per germline, CDR1 SGHTA and CDR2 FQGNSA. V gave up 4 bases and J gave up 1 base, with 12 bases separating them. The CDR3 sequence is 15 residues long. The CDR3 spells CASSSQGSRTDTQYF. The part of the CDR3 DNA that was read is TGTGCCAGCAGCTCTCAGGGGTCCCGCACAGATACG.

Of note for this clone: Read coverage stops 3 residues before the CDR3 terminus; the germline J gene supplies the remainder. The rearrangement joins TRBV5-1 to TRBJ2-1, with D perhaps matching TRBD2 (7 bases). Per germline, CDR1 SGHRS and CDR2 YFSETQ. The CDR3 length is 16 residues. The V and J ends lost 1 base and 3 bases respectively, with 14 bases between them. CDR3 sequence: CASSLQPGGGYNEQFF. CDR3 DNA, as far as it was read: TGCGCCAGCAGCTTGCAACCGGGGGGCGGCTACAATGAG.

In regard to this clone: Read data end 3 residues before the CDR3 end; the end is taken from the germline J gene. V and J are TRBV14 and TRBJ1-1; the D gene is possibly TRBD1 (6 bases). Per germline, CDR1 SGHDN and CDR2 FVKESK. The CDR3 length is 12 residues. Deletions cut 8 bases from V and 4 bases from J, with 11 bases between. The CDR3 protein is CASQGWGTEAFF. Incomplete CDR3 DNA: TGTGCCAGCCAGGGGTGGGGCACTGAA.

Regarding this clone: The read terminates 3 residues before the CDR3 end, so the remaining end is supplied by the germline J gene. The chain couples TRBV5-1 to TRBJ1-4; D not resolved. The length of the CDR3 is 14 residues. The V end lost 0 bases, the J end lost 6 bases, and 9 bases lay between the germline ends. CDR1 and CDR2 from the germline V gene are SGHRS and YFSETQ. CDR3 region: CASSLDRGDEKLFF. Partial CDR3 DNA: TGCGCCAGCAGCTTGGACCGCGGGGATGAAAAA.

Concerning this clone: The read ends 3 residues shy of where the CDR3 ends; the end is completed using the germline J gene. The chain has TRBV7-6 and TRBJ1-1, with TRBD1 as a possible D gene (6 bases). The CDR3 loop spans 16 amino acids. Germline assignment: CDR1 SGHVS and CDR2 FNYEAQ. The germline V and J ends were trimmed by 0 bases and 3 bases, with 14 bases remaining between them. The CDR3 bases that were read are TGTGCCAGCAGCTTAGCCACCTGGGCAGGGGACACTGAA. Its protein product is CASSLATWAGDTE. From start to end, the CDR3 is CASSLATWAGDTEAFF.

The part of the CDR3 DNA that was read is TGCAGTCTAGCGGGGGAGGGTACAGATACG. Translated, it gives CSLAGEGTDT. In full, the CDR3 reads CSLAGEGTDTQYF. V gene TRBV20-1 combines with J gene TRBJ2-3; TRBD2 matches at 10 bases. The observed sequence ends 3 residues before the CDR3 terminus, with the missing tail filled in from the germline J gene. The CDR3 has 13 amino acids. Losses at the gene ends were 8 bases for V and 3 bases for J; bases not matched to a gene: 5. CDR1 and CDR2 (germline): DFQATT, SNEGSKA (reference sequence).

As to this clone: The read finishes 3 residues shy of the CDR3 end, and the germline J gene is used to complete it. V gene TRBV5-1 combines with J gene TRBJ1-6, with 9 nucleotides matching TRBD1. Germline V gene data show CDR1 as SGHRS and CDR2 as YFSETQ. V lost 2 bases and J lost 7; bases outside the gene matches: 1. The CDR3 has 14 amino acids. CDR3 protein: CASSFGQGNSPLHF. Incomplete CDR3 DNA: TGCGCCAGCAGCTTCGGACAGGGGAATTCACCC.

The DNA read from the CDR3 is TGCGCCAGCACCCTCGACAGGGGTGAA. Translating gives CASTLDRGE. In full, the CDR3 is CASTLDRGEAFF. The rearrangement links TRBV5-1 to TRBJ1-1; 8 bases match TRBD1. Sequencing ends 3 residues short of the CDR3 end; the germline J gene provides the rest. This CDR3 is built from 12 residues. CDR1 is SGHRS, CDR2 YFSETQ, per germline. V lost 6 bases, J lost 7 bases, and 5 bases stayed unmatched.

About this clone itself: The read terminates 3 residues ahead of where the CDR3 ends, so the germline J gene completes it. V usage is TRBV5-8 and J usage is TRBJ1-5, with D maybe TRBD1 (5 bases). From germline, CDR1 is SGHTS and CDR2 YDEGEE. This CDR3 comprises 15 residues. Trimming cost V 0 bases and J 5 bases, with 12 bases left between them. The CDR3 protein is CASSLGARGDQPQHF. The covered CDR3 bases are TGTGCCAGCAGCTTGGGGGCCCGGGGGGATCAGCCC.

Incomplete CDR3 DNA: TGCAGTGCTAGTAAATGGGACAGCTACGAG. Translating gives CSASKWDSYE. The CDR3 as a whole reads CSASKWDSYEQYF. V gene TRBV20-1 combines with J gene TRBJ2-7; 7 bases match TRBD1. The read terminates 3 residues ahead of where the CDR3 ends, so the germline J gene completes it. The J segment lost 3 bases and the V segment lost 3 bases, leaving 5 bases of the junction unmatched. CDR1 is DFQATT and CDR2 is SNEGSKA in the germline V gene (reference sequence). The CDR3 has 13 residues.

To note about this clone: The read terminates 3 residues before the CDR3 end, so the remaining end is supplied by the germline J gene. J is TRBJ1-4 and V is TRBV7-9; D gene uncertain. From germline, CDR1 is SEHNR and CDR2 FQNEAQ (reference sequence). V was clipped by 5 bases and J by 8 bases, with 12 bases between them. This CDR3 spans 13 amino acids. CDR3 amino acids: CASSNRAAEKLFF. The sequenced part of the CDR3 DNA is TGTGCCAGCAGCAACCGAGCGGCAGAAAAA.

Worth noting for this clone: The read stops 3 residues short of the end of the CDR3; the missing end is completed from the germline J gene. This chain joins TRBV2 and TRBJ2-5, with a tentative D call TRBD1 (5 bases). The CDR3 loop spans 15 amino acids. Trimming took 2 bases from V and 5 from J, leaving 15 bases between them. Looked up from germline, CDR1 is SNHLY and CDR2 is FYNNEI. CDR3 protein: CASSERPGKQETQYF. CDR3 bases read: TGTGCCAGCAGTGAACGGCCAGGGAAACAGGAGACC.

Comments on this clone: The read terminates 3 residues before the CDR3 end, so the remaining end is supplied by the germline J gene. The V call is TRBV20-1, the J call TRBJ2-5; 7 positions match TRBD2. V shed 3 bases, J shed 0 bases, and the junction held 4 bases outside the gene matches. Germline V gene data show CDR1 as DFQATT and CDR2 as SNEGSKA (reference sequence). CDR3 length: 14 amino acids. The CDR3 DNA, read in part, is TGCAGTGCTAGGGGAGGGGAGTACCAAGAGACC. Translation: CSARGGEYQET. The CDR3 reads in full as CSARGGEYQETQYF.

As to this clone: With the read ending 3 residues before the CDR3 end, the germline J gene is used to fill in that end. The chain couples TRBV11-2 to TRBJ1-1; 9 bases match TRBD1. The V and J ends lost 5 bases and 5 bases, in that order; junction bases with no gene match: 9. This CDR3 has 15 residues. CDR1 SGHAT and CDR2 FQNNGV come from the germline V gene. This CDR3 is CASSDRRQGDTEAFF. CDR3 DNA, as far as it was read: TGTGCCAGCAGCGACCGCCGACAGGGGGATACTGAA.

Of note for this clone: The missing CDR3 end, 3 residues past where the read stops, is filled in from the germline J gene. The gene calls are TRBV7-2 and TRBJ1-3, with D uncertain. V was pared by 6 bases and J by 5 bases, with 14 bases between. Germline loops: CDR1 SGHTA, CDR2 FQGNSA. The CDR3 loop spans 14 amino acids. CDR3 region: CASRLPGGRNTIYF. Partial CDR3 DNA: TGTGCCAGCAGGCTTCCCGGAGGGCGAAACACC.

Of note for this clone: The DNA ends 3 residues before the CDR3 does, and the rest of the CDR3 is filled in from the germline J gene. V is TRBV5-1 and J is TRBJ1-1; TRBD1 agrees at 8 bases. Germline V gives CDR1 SGHRS, CDR2 YFSETQ. Trimming cost V 3 bases and J 1 base; bases outside gene matches: 5. The CDR3 is 15 residues long. The CDR3 loop reads CASSWGDRTNTEAFF. The covered CDR3 bases are TGCGCCAGCAGCTGGGGGGACAGGACGAACACTGAA.

About this clone: The read stops 3 residues short of the end of the CDR3; the missing end is completed from the germline J gene. This rearrangement joins TRBV5-6 to TRBJ2-1, with D unresolved. The CDR3 consists of 11 residues. Germline loops: CDR1 SGHDT, CDR2 YYEEEE. The ends were cut back, 6 bases at V and 8 bases at J, with 9 bases in the middle. The CDR3 loop reads CASTIRDEQFF. CDR3 DNA (partial): TGTGCCAGCACAATTCGGGATGAG.

With regard to this clone: The CDR3 end is not reached by the read, which stops 3 residues before it; the germline J gene fills it in. The V and J genes are TRBV20-1 and TRBJ2-3, with 10 bases matching TRBD2. The length of the CDR3 is 16 residues. Germline lookup yields CDR1 DFQATT and CDR2 SNEGSKA (reference sequence). V trimming: 1 base; J trimming: 2 bases; junction bases outside the gene matches: 6. The CDR3 loop is CSARAKLAGVTDTQYF. The sequenced part of the CDR3 DNA is TGCAGTGCTAGAGCTAAGCTAGCGGGGGTCACAGATACG.

Details on this clone: Read sequence stops 3 residues before the CDR3 end, and the germline J gene provides the missing end. The V and J genes are TRBV28 and TRBJ1-6; D gene ambiguous. The CDR3 has 16 amino acids. The V gene lost 2 bases and the J gene lost 10 bases, with 18 bases spanning the gap. Germline assignment: CDR1 MDHEN and CDR2 SYDVKM. The CDR3 protein is CASSLNVGNPGSPLHF. The CDR3 bases that were read are TGTGCCAGCAGTTTAAACGTTGGCAACCCGGGGTCACCC.

The CDR3 loop reads CASSFGGGGVAKNIQYF. The sequenced CDR3 bases are TGTGCCAGCAGTTTTGGCGGGGGTGGAGTGGCCAAAAACATT. The gene calls are TRBV12-3 or TRBV12-4 and TRBJ2-4, with 7 positions matching TRBD2. Sequencing ends 3 residues short of the CDR3 end; the germline J gene provides the rest. This CDR3 has 17 residues. V gave up 3 bases and J gave up 1 base; unmatched junction bases: 9.

Regarding this clone: The CDR3 end is not reached by the read, which stops 3 residues before it; the germline J gene fills it in. The J gene is TRBJ1-2, the V gene TRBV5-1; 8 bases are shared with TRBD1. Germline CDR1 and CDR2: SGHRS and YFSETQ. The CDR3 loop spans 13 amino acids. This CDR3 reads CASSPGQGGGYTF. Partial CDR3 DNA: TGCGCCAGCAGCCCCGGACAGGGAGGAGGC.

As to this clone: The read stops 3 residues short of the end of the CDR3; the missing end is completed from the germline J gene. V gene TRBV2 combines with J gene TRBJ1-2, with 7 nucleotides matching TRBD1. V gave up 11 bases and J gave up 2 bases; unmatched junction bases: 2. Germline V gene sequence: CDR1 SNHLY, CDR2 FYNNEI. This CDR3 spans 11 amino acids. The CDR3 sequence is CAQGGNYGYTF. The part of the CDR3 DNA that was read is TGTGCCCAGGGGGGCAACTATGGC.